The rows below give T cell receptor beta chains drawn from one sample of a study of beta chain features in type 1 diabetes. The data were produced by immunoSEQ multiplex PCR, yet TCRdb's version contains in-frame clones alone and is incomplete. Of 600,000 or so clones in the sample, roughly 13% are singletons; the top ten hold 0.035% to 0.045%. The sequenced material came from naive CD4+ T cells from blood. The receptors stem from a man aged 18 to 35 with type 1 diabetes. Each CDR3 is given with its conserved first and last residue. Fields, in order: V gene, CDR3 length, clone size, J gene, D gene, CDR3 protein, CDR3 DNA. D genes are given only for firm matches. Only some rows state a clone size, as once, few, many or a class for expanded clones.

TRBV25-1	14	few	TRBJ2-4	-	CASSRVSSGNIQYF	TGTGCCAGCAGCCGAGTCTCCTCGGGGAACATTCAGTACTTC
TRBV6-1	15	-	TRBJ2-6	-	CASSEASSGANVLTF	TGTGCCAGCAGTGAAGCCTCTTCTGGGGCCAACGTCCTGACTTTC
TRBV18	15	-	TRBJ2-5	TRBD2	CASSPGLVAQGTQYF	TGTGCCAGCTCACCCGGACTAGTCGCCCAAGGGACCCAGTACTTC
TRBV4-2	17	few	TRBJ1-3	TRBD1	CASSQGTGQVYGNTIYF	TGTGCCAGCAGCCAAGGAACCGGACAGGTTTACGGAAACACCATATATTTT
TRBV28	12	few	TRBJ2-7	-	CASKESSYEQYF	TGTGCCAGCAAGGAGAGCTCCTACGAGCAGTACTTC
TRBV18	15	few	TRBJ1-5	-	CASSYTGPGNQPQHF	TGTGCCAGCTCATACACAGGGCCTGGCAATCAGCCCCAGCATTTT
TRBV7-3	12	-	TRBJ2-3	-	CASSSSTDTQYF	TGTGCCAGCAGCTCCAGCACAGATACGCAGTATTTT
TRBV10-3	12	-	TRBJ2-5	-	CASGGREETQYF	TGTGCCTCCGGAGGACGGGAAGAGACCCAGTACTTC
TRBV19	16	-	TRBJ2-4	-	CASSIPGAGAKNIQYF	TGTGCCAGTAGTATACCAGGGGCCGGAGCCAAAAACATTCAGTACTTC
TRBV5-1	14	-	TRBJ2-3	-	CASSSSTGGDTQYF	TGCGCCAGCAGCTCCTCCACTGGTGGCGATACGCAGTATTTT
TRBV21-1	18	few	TRBJ2-7	-	CATPTDTSKGTRTYEQYF	TGTGCCACTCCCACGGATACCTCAAAGGGTACCCGCACCTACGAGCAGTACTTC
TRBV19	14	-	TRBJ2-7	TRBD2	CATNSGRGAYEQYF	TGTGCCACCAACAGCGGGAGAGGGGCCTACGAGCAGTACTTC
TRBV20-1	11	-	TRBJ2-5	TRBD1	CRIQGQETQYF	TGCAGGATACAGGGGCAAGAGACCCAGTACTTC
TRBV29-1	12	-	TRBJ1-1	-	CSVDRMNTEAFF	TGCAGCGTTGATAGGATGAACACTGAAGCTTTCTTT
TRBV6-5	12	few	TRBJ2-3	-	CASSLQPDTQYF	TGTGCCAGCAGCCTCCAACCGGATACGCAGTATTTT
TRBV6-6	14	-	TRBJ2-7	TRBD1	CASRRTGGSYEQYF	TGTGCCAGCAGACGGACAGGGGGGTCCTACGAGCAGTACTTC
TRBV30	14	-	TRBJ2-7	TRBD1	CAWSVTGGTYEQYF	TGTGCCTGGAGTGTGACAGGGGGCACCTACGAGCAGTACTTC
TRBV29-1	14	-	TRBJ1-5	-	CSVRSHIWGQPQHF	TGCAGCGTCCGAAGCCACATCTGGGGTCAGCCCCAGCATTTT
TRBV10-3	15	-	TRBJ2-4	-	CAISEGDTGGDIQYF	TGTGCCATCAGTGAGGGTGACACGGGTGGGGACATTCAGTACTTC
TRBV7-2	14	few	TRBJ2-5	TRBD1	CASSLDRGRETQYF	TGTGCCAGCAGCCTCGACAGGGGCCGAGAGACCCAGTACTTC
TRBV19	16	few	TRBJ1-2	-	CASTRRGQGLGYGYTF	TGTGCCAGTACCCGGCGGGGTCAGGGTTTAGGCTATGGCTACACCTTC
TRBV7-2	13	-	TRBJ2-1	-	CASSLGVANEQFF	TGTGCCAGCAGCTTAGGGGTTGCCAATGAGCAGTTCTTC
TRBV4-3	14	-	TRBJ1-4	TRBD1	CASGPGDSNEKLFF	TGCGCCAGCGGCCCAGGGGACAGTAATGAAAAACTGTTTTTT
TRBV5-6	15	-	TRBJ1-5	-	CASRLNGYSNQPQHF	TGTGCCAGCAGGTTGAACGGGTATAGCAATCAGCCCCAGCATTTT